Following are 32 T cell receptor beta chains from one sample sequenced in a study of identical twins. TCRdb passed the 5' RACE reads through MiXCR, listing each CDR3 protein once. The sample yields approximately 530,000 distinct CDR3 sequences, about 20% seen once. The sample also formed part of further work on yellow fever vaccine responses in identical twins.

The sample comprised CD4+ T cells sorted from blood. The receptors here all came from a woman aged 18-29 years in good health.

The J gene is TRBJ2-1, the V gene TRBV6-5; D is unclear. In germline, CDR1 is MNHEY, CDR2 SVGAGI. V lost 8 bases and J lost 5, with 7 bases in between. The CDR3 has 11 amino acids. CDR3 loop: CASASNNEQFF. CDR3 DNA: TGTGCCAGCGCATCGAACAATGAGCAGTTCTTC.

DNA of the CDR3: TGCGCCAGCAGCTTCGACAGGGGGGGGACTGAAGCTTTCTTT. Translation gives CASSFDRGGTEAFF. The chain is built from TRBV5-1 and TRBJ1-1; 9 bases match TRBD1. Trimming removed 2 bases from V and 5 bases from J; junction bases left unmatched: 4. Germline CDR1 reads SGHRS; CDR2 reads YFSETQ. The CDR3 is 14 amino acids.

CDR3 sequence: CASSQQGREQFF. For the CDR3, the DNA is TGTGCCAGTAGTCAACAGGGTCGGGAGCAGTTCTTC. This chain uses TRBV19 with TRBJ2-1; maybe TRBD1 (6 bases). V lost 5 bases to trimming and J lost 10 bases, with 12 bases between them. This CDR3 is 12 amino acids long. Germline CDR1 reads LNHDA; CDR2 reads SQIVND (reference sequence). The whole variable domain, remainder taken from reference TRBV19 and TRBJ2-1, is DGGITQSPKYLFRKEGQNVTLSCEQNLNHDAMYWYRQDPGQGLRLIYYSQIVNDFQKGDIAEGYSVSREKKESFPLTVTSAQKNPTAFYLCASSQQGREQFFGPGTRLTVL.

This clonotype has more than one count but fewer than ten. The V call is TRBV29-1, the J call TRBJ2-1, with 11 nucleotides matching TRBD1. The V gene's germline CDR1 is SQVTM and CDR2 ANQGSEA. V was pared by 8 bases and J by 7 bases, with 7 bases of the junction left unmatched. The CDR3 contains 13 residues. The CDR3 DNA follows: TGCAGCCTGGACAGGGGGCTCTCTAATGAGCAGTTCTTC. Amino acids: CSLDRGLSNEQFF.

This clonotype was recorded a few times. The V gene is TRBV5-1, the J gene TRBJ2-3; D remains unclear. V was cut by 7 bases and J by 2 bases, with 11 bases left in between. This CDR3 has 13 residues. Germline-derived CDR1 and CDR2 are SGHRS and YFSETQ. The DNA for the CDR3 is TGCGCCAGCCGCGTGAAAGACACAGATACGCAGTATTTT. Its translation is CASRVKDTDTQYF.

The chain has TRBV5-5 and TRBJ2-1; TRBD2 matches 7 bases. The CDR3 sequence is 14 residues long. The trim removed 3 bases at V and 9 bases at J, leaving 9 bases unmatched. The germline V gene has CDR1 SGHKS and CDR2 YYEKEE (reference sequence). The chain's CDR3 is CASSSSWGGFEQFF. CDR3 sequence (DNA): TGTGCCAGCAGCTCTTCCTGGGGGGGATTTGAGCAGTTCTTC.

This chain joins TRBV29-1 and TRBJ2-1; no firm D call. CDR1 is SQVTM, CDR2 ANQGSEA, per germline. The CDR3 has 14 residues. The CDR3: CSSRARDSYNEQFF. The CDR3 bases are TGCAGTTCTAGAGCTAGGGATTCCTACAATGAGCAGTTCTTC.

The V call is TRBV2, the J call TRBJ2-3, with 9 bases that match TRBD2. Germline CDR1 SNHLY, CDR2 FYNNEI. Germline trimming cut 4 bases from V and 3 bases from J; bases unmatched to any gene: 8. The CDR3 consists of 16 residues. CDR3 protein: CASSGSLSGSTDTQYF. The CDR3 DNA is TGTGCCAGCAGTGGTTCTCTTAGCGGGAGTACAGATACGCAGTATTTT.

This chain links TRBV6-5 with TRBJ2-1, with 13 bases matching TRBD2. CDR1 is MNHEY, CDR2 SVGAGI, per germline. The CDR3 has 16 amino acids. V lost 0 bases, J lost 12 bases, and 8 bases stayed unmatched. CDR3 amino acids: CASSYSNPGLAGRQFF. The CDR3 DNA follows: TGTGCCAGCAGTTACTCCAATCCGGGACTAGCGGGACGGCAGTTCTTC.

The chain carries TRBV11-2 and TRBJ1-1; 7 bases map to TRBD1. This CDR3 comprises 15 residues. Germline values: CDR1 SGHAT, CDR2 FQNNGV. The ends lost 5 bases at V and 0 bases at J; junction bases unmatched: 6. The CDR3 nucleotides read TGTGCCAGCAGCGCCGGACAGGAGATGAACACTGAAGCTTTCTTT. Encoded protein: CASSAGQEMNTEAFF.

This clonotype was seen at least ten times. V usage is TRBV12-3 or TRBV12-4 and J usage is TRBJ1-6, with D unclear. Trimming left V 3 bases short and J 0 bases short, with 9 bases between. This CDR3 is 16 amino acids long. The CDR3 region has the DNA TGTGCCAGCAGTTTTCAACGGGGCTCCTATAATTCACCCCTCCACTTT. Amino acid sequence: CASSFQRGSYNSPLHF.

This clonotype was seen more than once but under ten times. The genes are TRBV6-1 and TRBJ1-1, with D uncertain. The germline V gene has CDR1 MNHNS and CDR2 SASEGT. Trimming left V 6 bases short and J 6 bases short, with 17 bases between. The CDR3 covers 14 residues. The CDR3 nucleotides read TGTGCCAGCAGCCAGGACCCTCTGAGGGCTGAAGCTTTCTTT. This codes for CASSQDPLRAEAFF.

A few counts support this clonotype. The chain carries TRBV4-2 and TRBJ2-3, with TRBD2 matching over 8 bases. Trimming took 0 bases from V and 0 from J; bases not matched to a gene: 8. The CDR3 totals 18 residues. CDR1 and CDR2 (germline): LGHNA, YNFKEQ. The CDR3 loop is CASSQDSLGLGSTDTQYF. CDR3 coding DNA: TGTGCCAGCAGCCAAGATAGTCTGGGACTAGGGAGCACAGATACGCAGTATTTT.

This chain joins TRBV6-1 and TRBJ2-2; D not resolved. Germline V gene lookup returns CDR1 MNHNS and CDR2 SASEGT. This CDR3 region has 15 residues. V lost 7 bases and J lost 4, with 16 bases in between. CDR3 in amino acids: CASTKAKVFTGELFF. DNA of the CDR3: TGTGCCAGCACTAAAGCGAAGGTTTTCACCGGGGAGCTGTTTTTT.

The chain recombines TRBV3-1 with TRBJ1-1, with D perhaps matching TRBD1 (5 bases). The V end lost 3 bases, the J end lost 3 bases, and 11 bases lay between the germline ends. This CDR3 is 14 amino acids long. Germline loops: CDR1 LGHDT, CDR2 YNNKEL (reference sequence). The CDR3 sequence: CASSQQGVYTEAFF. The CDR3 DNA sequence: TGTGCCAGCAGCCAGCAGGGTGTGTACACTGAAGCTTTCTTT.

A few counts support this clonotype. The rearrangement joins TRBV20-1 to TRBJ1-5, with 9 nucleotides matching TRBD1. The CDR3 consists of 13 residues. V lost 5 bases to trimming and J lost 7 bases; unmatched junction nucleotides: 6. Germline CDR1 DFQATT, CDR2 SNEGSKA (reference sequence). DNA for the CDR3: TGCAGTGCTTGGGACAGGGTGGGACAGCCCCAGCATTTT. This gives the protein CSAWDRVGQPQHF.

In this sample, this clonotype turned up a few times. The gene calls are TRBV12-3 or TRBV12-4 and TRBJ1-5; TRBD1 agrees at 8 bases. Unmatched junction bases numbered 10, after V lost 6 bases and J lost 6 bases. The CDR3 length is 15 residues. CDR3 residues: CASSFGQGAGQPQHF. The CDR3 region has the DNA TGTGCCAGCAGCTTTGGACAGGGCGCGGGTCAGCCCCAGCATTTT.

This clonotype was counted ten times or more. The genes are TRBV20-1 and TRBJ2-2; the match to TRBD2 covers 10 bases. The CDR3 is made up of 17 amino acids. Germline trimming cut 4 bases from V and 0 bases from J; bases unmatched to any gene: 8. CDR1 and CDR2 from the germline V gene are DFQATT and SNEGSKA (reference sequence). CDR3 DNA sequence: TGCAGTGCTACCATGCTAGCGGGGGCGACGAACACCGGGGAGCTGTTTTTT. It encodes CSATMLAGATNTGELFF.

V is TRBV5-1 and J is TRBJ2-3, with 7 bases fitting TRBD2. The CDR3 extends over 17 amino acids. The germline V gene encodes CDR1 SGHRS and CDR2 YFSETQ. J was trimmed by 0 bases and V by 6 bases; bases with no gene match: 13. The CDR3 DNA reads TGCGCCAGCAAACTAGCGACGTTGTGGGGCAGCACAGATACGCAGTATTTT. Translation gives CASKLATLWGSTDTQYF.

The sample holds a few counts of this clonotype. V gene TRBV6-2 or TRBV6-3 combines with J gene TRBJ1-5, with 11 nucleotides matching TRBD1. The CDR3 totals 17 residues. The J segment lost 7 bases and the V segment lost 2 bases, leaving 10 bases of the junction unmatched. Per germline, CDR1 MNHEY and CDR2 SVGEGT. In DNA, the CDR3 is TGTGCCAGCAGTTACCTCCGGACAGGGGGCTTTAGGCAGCCCCAGCATTTT. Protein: CASSYLRTGGFRQPQHF.

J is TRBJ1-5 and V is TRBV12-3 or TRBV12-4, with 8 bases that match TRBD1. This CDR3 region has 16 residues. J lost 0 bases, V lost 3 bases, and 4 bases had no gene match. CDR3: CASSLAGTGSNQPQHF. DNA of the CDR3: TGTGCCAGCAGTTTGGCCGGGACAGGTAGCAATCAGCCCCAGCATTTT.

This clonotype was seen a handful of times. CDR3 nucleotides: TGCGCCAGCAGCAAAAATCTAGCTCTCATGGGGTACGAGCAGTACTTC. Its translation is CASSKNLALMGYEQYF. The chain is built from TRBV5-1 and TRBJ2-7; perhaps TRBD2 as D (5 bases). Looked up from germline, CDR1 is SGHRS and CDR2 is YFSETQ. The CDR3 totals 16 residues. Trimming pared 4 bases from V and 4 bases from J, leaving 21 bases between. Supplemented by reference TRBV5-1 and TRBJ2-7, the full variable domain reads KAGVTQTPRYLIKTRGQQVTLSCSPISGHRSVSWYQQTPGQGLQFLFEYFSETQRNKGNFPGRFSGRQFSNSRSEMNVSTLELGDSALYLCASSKNLALMGYEQYFGPGTRLTVT.

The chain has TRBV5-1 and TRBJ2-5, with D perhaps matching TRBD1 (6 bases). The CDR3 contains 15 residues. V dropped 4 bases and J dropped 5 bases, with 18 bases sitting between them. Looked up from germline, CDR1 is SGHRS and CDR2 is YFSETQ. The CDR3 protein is CASSEGKGGVETQYF. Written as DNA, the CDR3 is TGCGCCAGCAGCGAAGGGAAAGGGGGAGTGGAGACCCAGTACTTC.

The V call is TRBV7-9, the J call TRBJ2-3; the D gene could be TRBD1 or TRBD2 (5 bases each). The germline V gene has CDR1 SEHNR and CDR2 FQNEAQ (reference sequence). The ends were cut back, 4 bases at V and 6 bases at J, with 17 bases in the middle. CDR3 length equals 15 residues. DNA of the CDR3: TGTGCCAGCAGCTCATTGTGGGGGAGCGTGGATACGCAGTATTTT. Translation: CASSSLWGSVDTQYF. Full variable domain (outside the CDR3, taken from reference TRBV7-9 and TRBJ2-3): DTGVSQNPRHKITKRGQNVTFRCDPISEHNRLYWYRQTLGQGPEFLTYFQNEAQLEKSRLLSDRFSAERPKGSFSTLEIQRTEQGDSAMYLCASSSLWGSVDTQYFGPGTRLTVL.

The CDR3 DNA follows: TGTGCCATCAGTGAGTCGTACACCGGGGAGCTGTTTTTT. As protein: CAISESYTGELFF. The chain carries TRBV10-3 and TRBJ2-2; D is ambiguous. The CDR3 has 13 amino acids. Germline assignment: CDR1 ENHRY and CDR2 SYGVKD. V was cut by 0 bases and J by 3 bases, with 2 bases left in between.

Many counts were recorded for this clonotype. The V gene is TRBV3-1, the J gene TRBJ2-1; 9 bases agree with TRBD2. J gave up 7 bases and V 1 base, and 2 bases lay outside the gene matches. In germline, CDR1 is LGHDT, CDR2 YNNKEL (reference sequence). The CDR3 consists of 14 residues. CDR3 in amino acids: CASSQGAGGNEQFF. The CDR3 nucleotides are TGTGCCAGCAGCCAAGGAGCGGGGGGTAATGAGCAGTTCTTC.

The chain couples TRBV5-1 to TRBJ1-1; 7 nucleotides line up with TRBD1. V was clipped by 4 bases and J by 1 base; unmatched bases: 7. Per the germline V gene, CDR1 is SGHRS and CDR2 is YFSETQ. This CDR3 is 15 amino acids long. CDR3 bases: TGCGCCAGCAGCGCCAGACAGGGAAGGAACACTGAAGCTTTCTTT. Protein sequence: CASSARQGRNTEAFF.

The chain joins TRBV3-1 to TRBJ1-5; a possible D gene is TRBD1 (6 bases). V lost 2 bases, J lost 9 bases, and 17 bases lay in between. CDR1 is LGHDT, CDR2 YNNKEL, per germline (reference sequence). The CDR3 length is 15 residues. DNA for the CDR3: TGTGCCAGCAGCCAAACGCCCGGACAGCCTTGGCCCCAGCATTTT. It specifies CASSQTPGQPWPQHF.

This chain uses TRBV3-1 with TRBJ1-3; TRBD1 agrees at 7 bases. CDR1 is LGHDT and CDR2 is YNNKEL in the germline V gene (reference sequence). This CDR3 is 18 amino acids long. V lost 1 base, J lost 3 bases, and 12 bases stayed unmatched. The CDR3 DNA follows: TGTGCCAGCAGCCAAGGACCCCTAATCACAGGGGTTGGAAACACCATATATTTT. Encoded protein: CASSQGPLITGVGNTIYF.

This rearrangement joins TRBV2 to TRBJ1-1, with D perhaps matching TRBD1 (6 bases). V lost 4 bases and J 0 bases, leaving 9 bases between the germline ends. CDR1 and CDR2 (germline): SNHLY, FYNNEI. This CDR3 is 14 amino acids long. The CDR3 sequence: CASSAGQLNTEAFF. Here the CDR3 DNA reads TGTGCCAGCAGTGCCGGACAGTTGAACACTGAAGCTTTCTTT. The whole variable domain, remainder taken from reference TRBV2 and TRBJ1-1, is EPEVTQTPSHQVTQMGQEVILRCVPISNHLYFYWYRQILGQKVEFLVSFYNNEISEKSEIFDDQFSVERPDGSNFTLKIRSTKLEDSAMYFCASSAGQLNTEAFFGQGTRLTVV.

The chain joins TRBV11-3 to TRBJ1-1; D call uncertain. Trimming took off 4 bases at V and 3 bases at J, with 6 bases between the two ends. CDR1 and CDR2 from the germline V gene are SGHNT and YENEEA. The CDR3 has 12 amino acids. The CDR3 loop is CASSSGDTEAFF. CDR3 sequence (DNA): TGTGCCAGCAGCTCCGGGGACACTGAAGCTTTCTTT.

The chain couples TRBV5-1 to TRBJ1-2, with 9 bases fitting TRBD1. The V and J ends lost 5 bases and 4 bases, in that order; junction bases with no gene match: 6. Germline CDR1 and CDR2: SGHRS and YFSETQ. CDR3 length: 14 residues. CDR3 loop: CASRTGQGFYGYTF. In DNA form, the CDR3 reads TGCGCCAGCAGGACCGGACAGGGGTTCTATGGCTACACCTTC.